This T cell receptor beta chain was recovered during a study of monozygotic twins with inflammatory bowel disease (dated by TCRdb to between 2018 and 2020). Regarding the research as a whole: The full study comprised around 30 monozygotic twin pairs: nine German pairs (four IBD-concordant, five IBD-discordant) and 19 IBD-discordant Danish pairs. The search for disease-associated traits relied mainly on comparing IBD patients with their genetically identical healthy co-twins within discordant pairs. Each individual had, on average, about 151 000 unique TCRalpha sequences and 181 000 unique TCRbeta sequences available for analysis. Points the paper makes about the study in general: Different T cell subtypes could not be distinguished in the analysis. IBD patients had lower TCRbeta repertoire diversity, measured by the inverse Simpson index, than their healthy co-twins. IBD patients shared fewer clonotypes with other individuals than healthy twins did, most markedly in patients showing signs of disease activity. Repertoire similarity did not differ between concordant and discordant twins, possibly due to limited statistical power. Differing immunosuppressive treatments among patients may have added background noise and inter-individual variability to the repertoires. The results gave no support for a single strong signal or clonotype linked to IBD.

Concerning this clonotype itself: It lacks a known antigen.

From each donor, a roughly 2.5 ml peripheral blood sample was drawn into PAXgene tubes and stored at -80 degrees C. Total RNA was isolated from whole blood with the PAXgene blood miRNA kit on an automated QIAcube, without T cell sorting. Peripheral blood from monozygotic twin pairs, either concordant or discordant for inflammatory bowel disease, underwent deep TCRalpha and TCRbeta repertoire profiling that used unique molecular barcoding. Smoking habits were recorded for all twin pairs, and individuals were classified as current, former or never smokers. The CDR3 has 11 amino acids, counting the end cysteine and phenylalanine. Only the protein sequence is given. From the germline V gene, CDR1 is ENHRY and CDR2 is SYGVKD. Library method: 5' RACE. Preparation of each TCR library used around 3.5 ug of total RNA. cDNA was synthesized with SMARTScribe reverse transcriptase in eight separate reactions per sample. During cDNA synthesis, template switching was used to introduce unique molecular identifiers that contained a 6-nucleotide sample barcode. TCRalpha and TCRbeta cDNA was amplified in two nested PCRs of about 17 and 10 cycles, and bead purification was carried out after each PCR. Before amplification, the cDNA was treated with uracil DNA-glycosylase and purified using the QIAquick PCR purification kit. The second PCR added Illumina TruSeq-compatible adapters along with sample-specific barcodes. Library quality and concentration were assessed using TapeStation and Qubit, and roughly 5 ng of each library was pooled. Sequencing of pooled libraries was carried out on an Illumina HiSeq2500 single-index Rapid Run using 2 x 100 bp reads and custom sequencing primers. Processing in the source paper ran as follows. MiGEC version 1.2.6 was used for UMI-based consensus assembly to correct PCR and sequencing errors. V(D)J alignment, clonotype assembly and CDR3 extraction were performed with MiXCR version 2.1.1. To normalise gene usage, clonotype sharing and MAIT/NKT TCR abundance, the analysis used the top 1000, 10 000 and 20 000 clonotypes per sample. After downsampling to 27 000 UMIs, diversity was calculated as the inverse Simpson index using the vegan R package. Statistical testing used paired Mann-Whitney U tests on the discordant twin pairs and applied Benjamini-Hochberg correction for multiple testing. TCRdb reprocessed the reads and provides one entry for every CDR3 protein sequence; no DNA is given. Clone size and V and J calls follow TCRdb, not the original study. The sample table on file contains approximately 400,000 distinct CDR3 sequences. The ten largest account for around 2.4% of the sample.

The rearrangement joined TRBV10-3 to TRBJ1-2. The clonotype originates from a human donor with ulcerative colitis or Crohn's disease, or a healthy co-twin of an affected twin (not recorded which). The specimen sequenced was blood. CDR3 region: CAISRRENYTF.